This TCR beta chain was sequenced during a study of T cell responses to AZD1222 COVID-19 vaccine. The assay was immunoSEQ multiplex PCR, and TCRdb's table has in-frame clones only and misses some. The repertoire holds 130,000 to 150,000 clones, with about 81% as singletons. The ends lost 5 bases at V and 3 bases at J; junction bases unmatched: 13. Germline V CDR1 and CDR2: LNHDA, SQIVND (reference sequence). The CDR3 has 18 residues. The genes are TRBV19 and TRBJ1-4; 9 bases match TRBD1. The sequence was collected from an adult in good health. Sequenced material: peripheral blood, taken on day 0 of MenACWY control vaccination. The CDR3 nucleotides are TGTGCCAGTAGTCCTGTGGGACAGGGATTCGCGGCTAATGAAAAACTGTTTTTT. Protein sequence: CASSPVGQGFAANEKLFF.